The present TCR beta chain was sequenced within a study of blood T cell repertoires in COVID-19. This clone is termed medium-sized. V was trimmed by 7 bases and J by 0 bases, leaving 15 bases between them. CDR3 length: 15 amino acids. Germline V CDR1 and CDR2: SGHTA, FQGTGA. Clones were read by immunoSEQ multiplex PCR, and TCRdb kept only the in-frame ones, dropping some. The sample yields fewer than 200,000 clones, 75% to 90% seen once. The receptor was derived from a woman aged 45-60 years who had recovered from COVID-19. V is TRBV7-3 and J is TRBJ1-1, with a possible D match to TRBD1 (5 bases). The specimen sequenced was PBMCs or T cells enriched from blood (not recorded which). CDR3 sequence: CASTPVTEMNTEAFF. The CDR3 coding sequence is TGTGCCAGCACCCCGGTGACAGAAATGAACACTGAAGCTTTCTTT.